The 7 T cell receptor beta chains given below trace back to one sample, sequenced in a study of glioma-infiltrating T cells after dendritic cell vaccination. Here immunoSEQ multiplex PCR was the method, and the copy in TCRdb shows in-frame clones only, minus some. In the table there are about 92,000 clones, 85% to 90% of which are singletons. Material: blood, obtained before dendritic cell vaccination. The origin of the receptors is a human donor with glioblastoma.

The chain joins TRBV2 to TRBJ1-1, with D unresolved. V was clipped by 6 bases and J by 1 base, with 9 bases between them. The CDR3 covers 13 residues. Germline CDR1 reads SNHLY; CDR2 reads FYNNEI. The DNA of the CDR3 is TGTGCCAGCAGGGGCCGACAGAACACTGAAGCTTTCTTT. It yields the protein CASRGRQNTEAFF.

The chain joins TRBV2 to TRBJ2-1; possibly TRBD1 for D (5 bases). This CDR3 has 17 amino acids. Germline V gene lookup returns CDR1 SNHLY and CDR2 FYNNEI. Trimming stripped 0 bases from V and 6 bases from J, with 18 bases between. The CDR3 region is CASSEALGLGQGNEQFF. The CDR3 coding sequence is TGTGCCAGCAGTGAAGCGCTAGGGCTAGGTCAGGGCAATGAGCAGTTCTTC.

The chain uses TRBV7-2 and TRBJ1-1; 7 positions agree with TRBD1. The CDR3 sequence is 13 residues long. Per germline, CDR1 SGHTA and CDR2 FQGNSA. Trimming at V came to 5 bases and at J to 4 bases, leaving 4 bases not matched to a gene. The CDR3 sequence: CASSLGTATEAFF. CDR3 DNA: TGTGCCAGCAGCCTCGGGACAGCCACTGAAGCTTTCTTT.

This chain connects TRBV5-1 to TRBJ1-4, with unresolved D. Trimming cost V 4 bases and J 7 bases, with 14 bases left between them. Germline assignment: CDR1 SGHRS and CDR2 YFSETQ. The CDR3 totals 14 residues. DNA for the CDR3: TGCGCCAGCAGCCCCACCGGCGAGGGTGAAAAACTGTTTTTT. Protein product: CASSPTGEGEKLFF.

The V gene is TRBV19, the J gene TRBJ2-7; TRBD1 aligns across 7 bases. Germline trimming cut 11 bases from V and 4 bases from J; bases unmatched to any gene: 11. Looked up from germline, CDR1 is LNHDA and CDR2 is SQIVND (reference sequence). CDR3 length: 13 amino acids. Here the CDR3 DNA reads TGTGCCTCCGCGAGGGGGCGCGGGTACGAGCAGTACTTC. This encodes CASARGRGYEQYF.

In this sample, this clone turned up a few times. This chain uses TRBV4-2 with TRBJ1-2; tentative D call: TRBD1 (6 bases). This CDR3 has 15 amino acids. Trimming took off 0 bases at V and 4 bases at J, with 12 bases between the two ends. The germline V gene has CDR1 LGHNA and CDR2 YNFKEQ. In nucleotides, the CDR3 is TGTGCCAGCAGCCAAGATCTGACAGGCCCCTATGGCTACACCTTC. Protein sequence: CASSQDLTGPYGYTF.

J is TRBJ2-7 and V is TRBV7-9, with D unclear. With 1 base removed from V and 3 bases from J, the gap between germline ends came to 10 bases. In germline, CDR1 is SEHNR, CDR2 FQNEAQ (reference sequence). This CDR3 region has 14 residues. The CDR3 nucleotides read TGTGCCAGCAGCTTAGTCGGCTCAGGCTACGAGCAGTACTTC. Protein: CASSLVGSGYEQYF.